The next 31 T cell receptor beta chains were all read from a single sample in a study of CDR3 diversity in severe acne. Each CDR3 protein is one row after TCRdb ran MiXCR on the PCR reads. The sample has 100,000 or so distinct CDR3 sequences, about half seen once. Sequences were obtained from blood. These receptors were collected from a male donor with acne.

The chain couples TRBV10-3 to TRBJ2-7; D uncertain. The CDR3 contains 13 residues. In germline, CDR1 is ENHRY, CDR2 SYGVKD. The DNA for the CDR3 is TGTGCAGTTGGGGTCGACGGACCTCACGAGCAGTACTTC. It specifies CAVGVDGPHEQYF.

Here the CDR3 reads CSVEEKVSGANVLTF. CDR3 nucleotides: TGCAGCGTTGAAGAGAAGGTCTCTGGGGCCAACGTCCTGACTTTC. The gene calls are TRBV29-1 and TRBJ2-6; no clear D. This CDR3 contains 15 residues. The V gene's germline CDR1 is SQVTM and CDR2 ANQGSEA. The V and J ends lost 0 bases and 0 bases respectively, with 6 bases between them.

In this sample, this clonotype turned up many times. The gene calls are TRBV12-3 or TRBV12-4 and TRBJ2-1; possible D gene TRBD2, 6 bases. The CDR3 consists of 11 residues. V shed 5 bases and J shed 8 bases, with 7 bases lying between them. The CDR3 reads CASSPGDEQFF. In nucleotides, the CDR3 is TGTGCCAGCAGTCCGGGGGATGAGCAGTTCTTC.

V usage is TRBV12-3 or TRBV12-4 and J usage is TRBJ2-5, with D unclear. With 2 bases removed from V and 0 bases from J, the gap between germline ends came to 7 bases. The CDR3 spans 14 residues. The CDR3 region is CASSLSPDQETQYF. The CDR3 bases are TGTGCCAGCAGTTTATCTCCGGACCAAGAGACCCAGTACTTC.

This clonotype came up many times. The genes are TRBV10-3 and TRBJ1-2; 10 nucleotides line up with TRBD1. CDR3 length equals 16 residues. Germline CDR1 ENHRY, CDR2 SYGVKD. The V gene end was trimmed by 0 bases and the J gene end by 4 bases; junction bases not matched to a gene: 5. Here the CDR3 reads CAISESIGTGVYGYTF. The CDR3, as DNA: TGTGCCATCAGTGAGTCGATCGGGACAGGGGTCTATGGCTACACCTTC.

This clonotype was seen many times. No conserved phenylalanine or tryptophan is present at the end of the CDR3, so a read error is the likely explanation. The chain links TRBV2 to TRBJ2-7, with D tentatively TRBD1 or TRBD2 (6 bases each). The CDR3 runs 14 residues. Germline assignment: CDR1 SNHLY and CDR2 FYNNEI. For the CDR3, the DNA is TGTGCCGGCAGTGAGGGGGGTTGGTCCTACGAGCAGTACCTC. This translates into CAGSEGGWSYEQYL.

A few counts support this clonotype. The chain links TRBV7-9 to TRBJ1-4; TRBD1 aligns across 8 bases. The CDR3 consists of 14 residues. Trimming at V came to 4 bases and at J to 7 bases, leaving 5 bases not matched to a gene. Germline CDR1 SEHNR, CDR2 FQNEAQ (reference sequence). Here the CDR3 DNA reads TGTGCCAGCAGCTCGGACAGGGATCGTGAAAAACTGTTTTTT. This codes for CASSSDRDREKLFF.

This clonotype has a handful of counts. This rearrangement joins TRBV29-1 to TRBJ2-5; D is tentatively TRBD1 or TRBD2 (5 bases each). The CDR3 has 14 residues. The V and J ends lost 4 bases and 1 base respectively, with 13 bases between them. CDR1 is SQVTM and CDR2 is ANQGSEA in the germline V gene. The CDR3 loop is CSVVGTASQETQYF. DNA for the CDR3: TGCAGCGTTGTGGGGACGGCTAGCCAAGAGACCCAGTACTTC.

The table lists this clonotype with many counts. V gene TRBV20-1 combines with J gene TRBJ1-4, with TRBD1 identical over 9 bases. V shed 3 bases and J 8 bases; nucleotides not matched to a gene: 7. In germline, CDR1 is DFQATT, CDR2 SNEGSKA (reference sequence). The CDR3 consists of 14 residues. The CDR3 bases are TGCAGTGCTAGTGAGGGACAGGGAGGGGAAAAACTGTTTTTT. Its translation: CSASEGQGGEKLFF.

The chain carries TRBV20-1 and TRBJ2-7; 13 bases map to TRBD2. V lost 8 bases to trimming and J lost 6 bases; unmatched junction nucleotides: 10. The CDR3 is 14 residues long. CDR1 is DFQATT, CDR2 SNEGSKA, per germline (reference sequence). DNA of the CDR3: TGCAGTCTGCTACCACTAGCGGGAGGGAGCGAGCAGTACTTC. Protein product: CSLLPLAGGSEQYF.

This chain joins TRBV9 and TRBJ1-4, with 10 positions matching TRBD1. Germline values: CDR1 SGDLS, CDR2 YYNGEE. CDR3 length: 17 residues. V trimming: 3 bases; J trimming: 8 bases; junction bases outside the gene matches: 13. CDR3 sequence reads: CASSARPRDRGDEKLFF. The CDR3 nucleotides are TGTGCCAGCAGCGCCAGGCCTCGGGACAGGGGAGACGAAAAACTGTTTTTT.

The chain links TRBV20-1 to TRBJ2-7, with 13 bases lining up with TRBD2. Germline CDR1 DFQATT, CDR2 SNEGSKA (reference sequence). Losses at the gene ends were 0 bases for V and 3 bases for J; bases not matched to a gene: 8. There are 17 residues in the CDR3. CDR3 DNA sequence: TGCAGTGCTAGAGACGGGACTAGCGGGACTAGGGGCTACGAGCAGTACTTC. Translation: CSARDGTSGTRGYEQYF.

This clonotype was seen a few times. The DNA is left out, because the CDR3 cannot be placed on it with certainty; the CDR3 is given as TCRdb lists it. The chain employs TRBV20-1 and TRBJ2-7; the table's D call, TRBD2, was not checked against the DNA. Germline V CDR1 and CDR2: DFQATT, SNEGSKA (reference sequence). The CDR3 has 16 residues if both end residues are counted. This CDR3 is CCASSPSAASTYEQYF.

The chain couples TRBV9 to TRBJ1-5; 7 nucleotides align to TRBD1. In germline, CDR1 is SGDLS, CDR2 YYNGEE. The trim removed 4 bases at V and 3 bases at J, leaving 7 bases unmatched. The CDR3 contains 15 residues. CDR3 nucleotide sequence: TGTGCCAGCAGCTTGACAGGGTACGTCAATCAGCCCCAGCATTTT. Its translation is CASSLTGYVNQPQHF. The whole variable domain, remainder taken from reference TRBV9 and TRBJ1-5, is DSGVTQTPKHLITATGQRVTLRCSPRSGDLSVYWYQQSLDQGLQFLIQYYNGEERAKGNILERFSAQQFPDLHSELNLSSLELGDSALYFCASSLTGYVNQPQHFGDGTRLSIL.

This clonotype was seen only a few times. Possible read error: a much larger clone is one base away. The chain uses TRBV10-3 and TRBJ1-2; possible D gene TRBD1, 5 bases. There are 12 residues in the CDR3. Germline assignment: CDR1 ENHRY and CDR2 SYGVKD. The CDR3 region is CAIGDGGVGHTF. CDR3 DNA sequence: TGTGCCATCGGGGACGGGGGGGTTGGCCACACCTTC.

Judged by abundance, this clonotype is medium-sized. The chain combines TRBV29-1 with TRBJ2-5; 7 bases map to TRBD2. Germline CDR1 SQVTM, CDR2 ANQGSEA. CDR3 size: 14 residues. After removal of 3 bases from V and 5 bases from J, the junction contained 9 bases not matched to a gene. CDR3 protein: CSVERSSGGETQYF. CDR3 nucleotide sequence: TGCAGCGTTGAGCGCTCGTCCGGGGGGGAGACCCAGTACTTC.

This clonotype occurred a few times. V is TRBV6-6 and J is TRBJ1-2, with 9 bases matching TRBD1. J was trimmed by 5 bases and V by 6 bases; bases with no gene match: 7. Germline V lookup: CDR1 MNHNY, CDR2 SVGAGI (reference sequence). The CDR3 length is 14 residues. In DNA, the CDR3 is TGTGCCAGCAGACCCTCGGACAGGGGATATGGCTACACCTTC. It translates to CASRPSDRGYGYTF.

For this clonotype: This may stem from a read error, because a much larger clone lies one nucleotide away. The CDR3 protein is CASSITIAGFTYNEQFF. CDR3 DNA: TGTGCCAGTAGTATAACTATAGCGGGATTTACCTACAATGAGCAGTTCTTC. The genes are TRBV19 and TRBJ2-1, with 8 nucleotides matching TRBD2. The V gene end was trimmed by 2 bases and the J gene end by 2 bases; junction bases not matched to a gene: 8. Germline CDR1 and CDR2: LNHDA and SQIVND (reference sequence). The CDR3 runs 17 residues.

V is TRBV3-1 and J is TRBJ2-7; D may be TRBD2 (6 bases). The CDR3 loop spans 14 amino acids. Germline V gives CDR1 LGHDT, CDR2 YNNKEL (reference sequence). V was shortened by 0 bases and J by 3 bases, with 9 bases between the two germline ends. The CDR3 DNA sequence: TGTGCCAGCAGCCAAGATCAGGAGGGCTACGAGCAGTACTTC. As protein: CASSQDQEGYEQYF.

The genes are TRBV7-6 and TRBJ1-1; D remains ambiguous. The germline gives CDR1 SGHVS, CDR2 FNYEAQ. The V and J ends lost 4 bases and 0 bases respectively, with 6 bases between them. The CDR3 runs to 13 residues. CDR3 residues: CASSSALNTEAFF. CDR3 sequence (DNA): TGTGCCAGCAGCTCCGCATTGAACACTGAAGCTTTCTTT.

Only one count was recorded for this clonotype. CDR3 DNA: TGTGCCATCAGTGAGGGGGGGGGGGGAAATGAGCAGTTCTTC. This gives the protein CAISEGGGGNEQFF. This sequence joins TRBV10-3 and TRBJ2-1; 7 nucleotides align to TRBD2. The CDR3 contains 14 residues. After removal of 2 bases from V and 7 bases from J, the junction contained 5 bases not matched to a gene. Germline V lookup: CDR1 ENHRY, CDR2 SYGVKD.

There are a few counts of this clonotype. The chain employs TRBV5-8 and TRBJ2-5; D possibly corresponds to TRBD1 (6 bases). Germline loops: CDR1 SGHTS, CDR2 YDEGEE. V gave up 7 bases and J gave up 9 bases, with 22 bases separating them. There are 14 residues in the CDR3. This CDR3 is CASCRDTPSTAQYF. The DNA for the CDR3 is TGTGCCAGCTGCCGGGACACACCGTCGACGGCCCAGTACTTC.

This clonotype has a count of ten or more. CDR3: CASSLGESASGIYEQYF. CDR3 in DNA: TGTGCCAGCAGCTTAGGGGAGTCGGCTAGCGGGATCTACGAGCAGTACTTC. The rearrangement links TRBV13 to TRBJ2-7, with 9 positions matching TRBD2. CDR3 length equals 17 residues. The V and J ends lost 0 bases and 3 bases, in that order; junction bases with no gene match: 9. Germline V CDR1 and CDR2: PRHDT, FYEKMQ (reference sequence). The full variable domain, in which reference TRBV13 and TRBJ2-7 provide the parts outside the CDR3, is AAGVIQSPRHLIKEKRETATLKCYPIPRHDTVYWYQQGPGQDPQFLISFYEKMQSDKGSIPDRFSAQQFSDYHSELNMSSLELGDSALYFCASSLGESASGIYEQYFGPGTRLTVT.

In this sample, this clonotype turned up many times. The chain uses TRBV2 and TRBJ2-3; D is uncertain. This CDR3 comprises 17 residues. V lost 4 bases to trimming and J lost 0 bases, with 17 bases between them. Per the germline V gene, CDR1 is SNHLY and CDR2 is FYNNEI. The CDR3 nucleotides read TGTGCCAGCAGTGTGAGTCAGACCCGATCTAGCACAGATACGCAGTATTTT. Protein product: CASSVSQTRSSTDTQYF.

This clonotype was found many times. V gene TRBV2 combines with J gene TRBJ2-5; D gene uncertain. Trimming left V 3 bases short and J 0 bases short, with 8 bases between. The CDR3 consists of 14 residues. Germline CDR1 and CDR2: SNHLY and FYNNEI. The chain's CDR3 is CASSENGYQETQYF. In DNA form, the CDR3 reads TGTGCCAGCAGTGAGAACGGGTACCAAGAGACCCAGTACTTC.

This chain uses TRBV25-1 with TRBJ1-5, with 7 bases lining up with TRBD1. With V trimmed by 6 bases and J by 8 bases, 4 bases remained unmatched. CDR3 length equals 12 residues. Germline V gene data show CDR1 as MGHDK and CDR2 as SYGVNS. This CDR3 is CASSRGSEPQHF. In DNA form, the CDR3 reads TGTGCCAGCAGCAGGGGGAGTGAGCCCCAGCATTTT.

This chain joins TRBV10-1 and TRBJ2-5; a possible D gene is TRBD2 (7 bases). Trimming stripped 5 bases from V and 2 bases from J, with 21 bases between. From germline, CDR1 is WNHNN and CDR2 SYGVQD (reference sequence). CDR3 length: 17 residues. The CDR3 DNA is TGCGCCAGCAGTCATCTTATTCCAGGGGAGGGGCAAGAGACCCAGTACTTC. Amino acid sequence: CASSHLIPGEGQETQYF.

This clonotype was picked up a small number of times. The chain has TRBV24-1 and TRBJ2-2; 9 bases line up with TRBD2. The V gene end was trimmed by 4 bases and the J gene end by 4 bases; junction bases not matched to a gene: 9. Germline assignment: CDR1 KGHDR and CDR2 SFDVKD. The CDR3 totals 17 residues. The CDR3 DNA reads TGTGCCACCAGTGACGCCGGGGCGCGGGAGGGCACCGGGGAGCTGTTTTTT. Translation: CATSDAGAREGTGELFF.

This clonotype was counted a single time. This rearrangement joins TRBV4-1 to TRBJ1-2; the D gene is possibly TRBD1 (5 bases). CDR1 MGHRA and CDR2 YSYEKL come from the germline V gene. With 0 bases removed from V and 4 bases from J, the gap between germline ends came to 15 bases. The CDR3 runs 16 residues. CDR3 sequence (DNA): TGCGCCAGCAGCCAAGATCACGGGGACGGGGCCTATGGCTACACCTTC. Translating gives CASSQDHGDGAYGYTF.

This clonotype was detected ten times or more. The chain has TRBV7-9 and TRBJ2-5; 7 bases agree with TRBD2. The CDR3 spans 15 residues. Trimming took 3 bases from V and 3 from J; bases not matched to a gene: 7. Germline V lookup: CDR1 SEHNR, CDR2 FQNEAQ (reference sequence). Written as DNA, the CDR3 is TGTGCCAGCAGCTTCCCCGTGCTAGCGGAAGAGACCCAGTACTTC. This translates into CASSFPVLAEETQYF. Drawing the rest from reference TRBV7-9 and TRBJ2-5, the complete variable domain is DTGVSQNPRHKITKRGQNVTFRCDPISEHNRLYWYRQTLGQGPEFLTYFQNEAQLEKSRLLSDRFSAERPKGSFSTLEIQRTEQGDSAMYLCASSFPVLAEETQYFGPGTRLLVL.

This clonotype was counted many times. The V and J genes are TRBV12-3 or TRBV12-4 and TRBJ2-5; D unresolved. The CDR3 sequence is 14 residues long. V was shortened by 3 bases and J by 4 bases, with 12 bases between the two germline ends. The CDR3 loop is CASSFLGLGETQYF. CDR3 nucleotide sequence: TGTGCCAGCAGTTTCCTGGGTTTGGGAGAGACCCAGTACTTC.